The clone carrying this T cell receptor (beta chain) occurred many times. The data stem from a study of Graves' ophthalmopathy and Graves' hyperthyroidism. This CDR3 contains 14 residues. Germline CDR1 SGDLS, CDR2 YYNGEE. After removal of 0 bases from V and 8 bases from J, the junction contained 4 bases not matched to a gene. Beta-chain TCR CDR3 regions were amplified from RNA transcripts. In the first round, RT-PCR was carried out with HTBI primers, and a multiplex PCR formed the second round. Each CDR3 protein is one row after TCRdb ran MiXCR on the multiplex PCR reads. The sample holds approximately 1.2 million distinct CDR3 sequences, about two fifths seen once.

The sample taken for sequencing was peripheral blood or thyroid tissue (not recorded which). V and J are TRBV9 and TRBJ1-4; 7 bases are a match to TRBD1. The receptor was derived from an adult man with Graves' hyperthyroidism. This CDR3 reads CASSVGWTGEKLFF. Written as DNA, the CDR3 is TGTGCCAGCAGCGTAGGGTGGACAGGCGAAAAACTGTTTTTT.